This T cell receptor beta chain was identified during a study of breast tumors, draining lymph nodes, adjacent tissues. General study points: Findings are consistent with lymph node origin and intratumoral expansion of most tumor T cells. Compared with basal-like, luminal-like tumors shared significantly more repertoire with nontumor tissue. Compared with lymph nodes, tumors were less diverse; compared with nontumor tissue, more.

Concerning this clonotype: Its antigen is still unknown.

TCRdb re-called the multiplex PCR reads with MiXCR, one entry per CDR3 protein. The sample lists about 270,000 distinct CDR3 sequences; 30% were seen once. Breast cancer patients provided tissue from their axillary draining lymph nodes. The source of this sequence is a female donor with breast cancer. Some clones in this sample may be carry-over from other donors' samples. Sequencing was carried out using axillary lymph node tissue.

CDR3 sequence: CASTFSPLHF. Here the CDR3 DNA reads TGTGCCAGCACCTTTTCGCCCCTCCACTTT. V usage is TRBV27 and J usage is TRBJ1-6; D ambiguous. Germline-derived CDR1 and CDR2 are MNHEY and SMNVEV (reference sequence). The CDR3 covers 10 residues. The ends were cut back, 7 bases at V and 13 bases at J, with 8 bases in the middle.